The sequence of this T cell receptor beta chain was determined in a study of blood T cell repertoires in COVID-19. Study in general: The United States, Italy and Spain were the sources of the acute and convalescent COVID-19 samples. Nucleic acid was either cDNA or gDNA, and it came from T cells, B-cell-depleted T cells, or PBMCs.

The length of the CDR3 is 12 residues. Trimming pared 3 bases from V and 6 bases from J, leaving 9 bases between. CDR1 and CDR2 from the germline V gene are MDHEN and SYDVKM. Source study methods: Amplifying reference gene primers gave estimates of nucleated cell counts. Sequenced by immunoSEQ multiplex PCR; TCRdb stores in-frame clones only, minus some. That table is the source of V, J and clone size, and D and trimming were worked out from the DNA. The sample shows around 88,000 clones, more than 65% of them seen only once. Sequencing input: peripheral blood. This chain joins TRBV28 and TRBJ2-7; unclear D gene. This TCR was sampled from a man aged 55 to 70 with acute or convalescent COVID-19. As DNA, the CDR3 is TGTGCCAGCAGTTTTCAAACGGGCGAGCAGTACTTC. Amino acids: CASSFQTGEQYF.